The TCR beta chain under discussion was sequenced for a study of blood T cells in healthy people across ages. This CDR3 region has 14 residues. Germline V lookup: CDR1 LNHNV, CDR2 YYDKDF (reference sequence). V lost 0 bases, J lost 10 bases, and 13 bases lay in between. Combining a sample-barcoded 5' primer with a J-beta primer mix, a second PCR ran for roughly 6 to 12 cycles. TCRdb re-analysed the 5' RACE reads in MiXCR, keeping a single row per CDR3 protein. The sample comprises hundreds of thousands of distinct CDR3 sequences, roughly 50% of which are singletons, and 30% to 40% rests with the top ten.

The source material was blood. V is TRBV15 and J is TRBJ2-1; D is possibly TRBD1 (5 bases). The receptor's source is a woman in her sixties or seventies in good health. In nucleotides, the CDR3 is TGTGCCACCAGCAGAGATAGTGGACATAGGGAGCAGTTCTTC. It is translated as CATSRDSGHREQFF.